A single sample gave rise to the 10 T cell receptor beta chains below, sequenced in a study of CD8+CD57+ T cells in acquired aplastic anemia. Sequencing was done on patients that had shown CD8+CD57+ cell expansion by flow cytometry. Genomic DNA constituted the template upon which TCR beta VDJ and CDR3 profiling was performed. Each CDR3 protein is one row after TCRdb ran MiXCR on the reads. The sample contains 200,000 to 250,000 distinct CDR3 sequences, 55% to 65% of which appear only once. The source material was sorted CD4+, CD8+, or CD8+CD57+ T cells (not recorded which) from PBMCs. The receptors were sampled from a human donor with aplastic anemia.

The rearrangement links TRBV12-3 or TRBV12-4 to TRBJ2-1, with TRBD2 matching over 8 bases. The CDR3 runs to 13 residues. Germline trimming cut 5 bases from V and 6 bases from J; bases unmatched to any gene: 3. CDR3 sequence: CASSPGLANEQFF. The CDR3 bases are TGTGCCAGCAGTCCAGGACTAGCCAATGAGCAGTTCTTC.

The gene calls are TRBV9 and TRBJ1-6; 9 bases align to TRBD1. There are 15 residues in the CDR3. The J segment lost 7 bases and the V segment lost 4 bases, leaving 6 bases of the junction unmatched. Per germline, CDR1 SGDLS and CDR2 YYNGEE. CDR3 amino acids: CASSQGQGPNSPLHF. The DNA of the CDR3 is TGTGCCAGCAGCCAAGGACAGGGGCCGAATTCACCCCTCCACTTT.

The table lists this clonotype with many counts. The J gene is TRBJ2-5, the V gene TRBV25-1; 11 positions agree with TRBD1. V shed 8 bases and J 4 bases; nucleotides not matched to a gene: 6. CDR3 size: 14 residues. Per germline, CDR1 MGHDK and CDR2 SYGVNS. The CDR3 is CASGDRGSTETQYF. DNA for the CDR3: TGTGCCAGCGGGGACAGGGGGTCGACAGAGACCCAGTACTTC.

The genes are TRBV7-9 and TRBJ2-5; 7 bases map to TRBD2. The germline V gene has CDR1 SEHNR and CDR2 FQNEAQ (reference sequence). J was trimmed by 5 bases and V by 1 base; bases with no gene match: 10. The CDR3 extends over 16 amino acids. CDR3: CASSLGAGSGMETQYF. CDR3 DNA: TGTGCCAGCAGCTTAGGGGCAGGGAGCGGGATGGAGACCCAGTACTTC. The full variable domain, rest sourced from reference TRBV7-9 and TRBJ2-5, is DTGVSQNPRHKITKRGQNVTFRCDPISEHNRLYWYRQTLGQGPEFLTYFQNEAQLEKSRLLSDRFSAERPKGSFSTLEIQRTEQGDSAMYLCASSLGAGSGMETQYFGPGTRLLVL.

V usage is TRBV10-3 and J usage is TRBJ1-1, with D perhaps TRBD1 (5 bases). The germline V and J ends were trimmed by 2 bases and 1 base, with 8 bases remaining between them. The CDR3 loop spans 14 amino acids. Germline V gene data show CDR1 as ENHRY and CDR2 as SYGVKD. The CDR3 DNA reads as TGTGCCATCAGTGAGCGGGGACCGAACACTGAAGCTTTCTTT. This translates into CAISERGPNTEAFF.

This rearrangement joins TRBV7-2 to TRBJ2-6; 10 bases match TRBD2. Trimming took 4 bases from V and 0 from J; bases not matched to a gene: 6. The germline V gene encodes CDR1 SGHTA and CDR2 FQGNSA. This CDR3 has 18 residues. The DNA for the CDR3 is TGTGCCAGCAGCTCCGTGGGACTAGCGATCTCTGGGGCCAACGTCCTGACTTTC. Protein: CASSSVGLAISGANVLTF.

DNA of the CDR3: TGTGCCAGCAGCCAATGGGAGATCGCCACAGATACGCAGTATTTT. This codes for CASSQWEIATDTQYF. The chain recombines TRBV14 with TRBJ2-3; the D gene is possibly TRBD2 (5 bases). This CDR3 spans 15 amino acids. Looked up from germline, CDR1 is SGHDN and CDR2 is FVKESK. V was clipped by 2 bases and J by 2 bases, with 11 bases between them.

This chain joins TRBV24-1 and TRBJ2-1; D perhaps matches TRBD2 (5 bases). Germline V gene data show CDR1 as KGHDR and CDR2 as SFDVKD. V was pared by 4 bases and J by 7 bases, with 10 bases between. The CDR3 loop spans 13 amino acids. CDR3: CATSDRRGNEQFF. The CDR3 nucleotides are TGTGCCACCAGTGACAGGAGAGGGAATGAGCAGTTCTTC.

The rearrangement links TRBV20-1 to TRBJ2-7, with 8 bases that match TRBD2. The V gene end was trimmed by 4 bases and the J gene end by 6 bases; junction bases not matched to a gene: 14. Germline V gives CDR1 DFQATT, CDR2 SNEGSKA (reference sequence). The CDR3 consists of 15 residues. This CDR3 is CSANDRSGSGVEQYF. In DNA, the CDR3 is TGCAGTGCTAACGACAGGAGCGGGAGCGGTGTCGAGCAGTACTTC.

CDR3 residues: CASSLGSGGTQYF. CDR3 DNA sequence: TGTGCCAGCAGTTTGGGCTCAGGGGGTACGCAGTATTTT. The chain employs TRBV7-6 and TRBJ2-3, with 7 bases matching TRBD1. This CDR3 has 13 amino acids. After removal of 6 bases from V and 8 bases from J, the junction contained 8 bases not matched to a gene. Germline V gene sequence: CDR1 SGHVS, CDR2 FNYEAQ.